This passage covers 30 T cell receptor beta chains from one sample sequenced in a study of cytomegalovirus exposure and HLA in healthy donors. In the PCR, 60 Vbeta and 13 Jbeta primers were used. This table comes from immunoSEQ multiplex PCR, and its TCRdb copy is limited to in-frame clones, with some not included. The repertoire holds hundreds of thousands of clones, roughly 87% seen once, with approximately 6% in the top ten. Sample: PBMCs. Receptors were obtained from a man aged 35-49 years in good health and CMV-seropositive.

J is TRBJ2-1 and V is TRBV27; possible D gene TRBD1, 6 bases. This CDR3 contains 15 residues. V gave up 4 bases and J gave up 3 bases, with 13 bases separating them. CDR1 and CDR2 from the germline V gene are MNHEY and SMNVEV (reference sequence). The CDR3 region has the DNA TGTGCCAGCAGTTCAGACAGGAATGACTACAATGAGCAGTTCTTC. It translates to CASSSDRNDYNEQFF.

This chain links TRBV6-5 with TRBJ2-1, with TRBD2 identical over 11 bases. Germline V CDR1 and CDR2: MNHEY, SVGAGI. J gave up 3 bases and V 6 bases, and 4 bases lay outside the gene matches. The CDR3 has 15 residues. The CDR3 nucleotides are TGTGCCAGCAGCAGGCTAGCGGGAGGCTACAATGAGCAGTTCTTC. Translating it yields CASSRLAGGYNEQFF.

The CDR3 DNA follows: TGTGCCAGCTCACCGGTACAGGGGGCAGGAAACACCATATATTTT. Amino acids: CASSPVQGAGNTIYF. The chain carries TRBV18 and TRBJ1-3; 9 positions agree with TRBD1. Trimming took 3 bases from V and 4 from J; bases not matched to a gene: 4. The CDR3 is 15 residues long. CDR1 is KGHSH, CDR2 LQKENI, per germline. The variable domain in full, completed from reference TRBV18 and TRBJ1-3, reads NAGVMQNPRHLVRRRGQEARLRCSPMKGHSHVYWYRQLPEEGLKFMVYLQKENIIDESGMPKERFSAEFPKEGPSILRIQQVVRGDSAAYFCASSPVQGAGNTIYFGEGSWLTVV.

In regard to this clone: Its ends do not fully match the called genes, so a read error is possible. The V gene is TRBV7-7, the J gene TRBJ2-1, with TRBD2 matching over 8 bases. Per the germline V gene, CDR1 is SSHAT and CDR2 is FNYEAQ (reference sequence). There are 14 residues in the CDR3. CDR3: CASSSGTSVGEQFF. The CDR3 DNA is TGTGCTAGCAGCTCAGGGACTAGTGTGGGGGAGCAGTTCTTC.

CDR3 in amino acids: CASSTQTVGGTGELFF. CDR3 DNA: TGTGCCAGCAGCACCCAGACGGTGGGGGGCACCGGGGAGCTGTTTTTT. This chain joins TRBV5-4 and TRBJ2-2; TRBD2 is a possible D gene (6 bases). CDR3 length equals 16 residues. Trimming took 4 bases from V and 4 from J, leaving 17 bases between them. CDR1 is SGHNT and CDR2 is YYREEE in the germline V gene (reference sequence).

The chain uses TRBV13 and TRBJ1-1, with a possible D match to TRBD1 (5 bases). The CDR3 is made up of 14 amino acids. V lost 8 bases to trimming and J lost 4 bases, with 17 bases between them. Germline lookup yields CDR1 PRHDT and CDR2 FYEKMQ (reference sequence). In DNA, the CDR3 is TGTGCCAGCGGGTTTGGGGGGGTTGGCACTGAAGCTTTCTTT. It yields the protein CASGFGGVGTEAFF.

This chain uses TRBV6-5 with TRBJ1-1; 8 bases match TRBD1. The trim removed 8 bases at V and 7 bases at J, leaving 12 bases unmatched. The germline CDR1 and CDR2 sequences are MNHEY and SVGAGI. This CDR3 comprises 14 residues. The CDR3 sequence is CASRRDRRLGEAFF. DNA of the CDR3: TGTGCCAGCCGACGGGACAGGAGGCTCGGTGAAGCTTTCTTT.

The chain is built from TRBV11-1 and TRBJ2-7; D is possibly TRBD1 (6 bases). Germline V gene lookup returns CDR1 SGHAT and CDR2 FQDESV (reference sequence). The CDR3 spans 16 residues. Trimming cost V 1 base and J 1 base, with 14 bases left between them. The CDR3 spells CASSLGGRGGSYEQYV. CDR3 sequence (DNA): TGTGCCAGCAGCTTAGGCGGTAGAGGGGGATCCTACGAGCAGTACGTC.

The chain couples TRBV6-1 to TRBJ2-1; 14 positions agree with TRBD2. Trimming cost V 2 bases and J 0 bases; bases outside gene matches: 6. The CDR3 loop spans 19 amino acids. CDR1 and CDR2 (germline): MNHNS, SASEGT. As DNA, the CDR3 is TGTGCCAGCAGTGAATTCCCCGGGACTAGCGGGAGCTCCTACAATGAGCAGTTCTTC. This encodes CASSEFPGTSGSSYNEQFF.

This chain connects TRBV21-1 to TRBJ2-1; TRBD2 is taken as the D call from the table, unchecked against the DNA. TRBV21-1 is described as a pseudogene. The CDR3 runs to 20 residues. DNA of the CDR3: TGTGCCAGCAGCAAAGCTCAGTCCGGGACTAGCGGGGCCTCCTACAATGAGCAGTTCTTC. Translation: CASSKAQSGTSGASYNEQFF.

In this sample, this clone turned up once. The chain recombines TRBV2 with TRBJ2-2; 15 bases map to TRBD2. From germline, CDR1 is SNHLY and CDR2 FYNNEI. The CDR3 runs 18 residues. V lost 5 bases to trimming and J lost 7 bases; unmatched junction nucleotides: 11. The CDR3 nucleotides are TGTGCCAGCAGTAGGCCGGGACTAGCGGGAGGAAGTGACGGGGAGCTGTTTTTT. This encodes CASSRPGLAGGSDGELFF.

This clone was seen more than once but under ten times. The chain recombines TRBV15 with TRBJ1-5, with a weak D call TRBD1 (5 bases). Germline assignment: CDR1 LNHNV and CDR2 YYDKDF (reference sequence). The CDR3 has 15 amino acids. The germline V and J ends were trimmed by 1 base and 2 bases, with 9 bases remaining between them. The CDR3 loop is CATSRGDSRNQPQHF. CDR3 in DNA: TGTGCCACCAGCAGAGGAGACAGTCGCAATCAGCCCCAGCATTTT.

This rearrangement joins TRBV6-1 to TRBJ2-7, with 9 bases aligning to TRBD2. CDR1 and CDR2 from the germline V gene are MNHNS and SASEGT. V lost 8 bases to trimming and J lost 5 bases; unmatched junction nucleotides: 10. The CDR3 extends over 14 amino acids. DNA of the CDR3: TGTGCCAGCGCGGGCGGGAGGGCATCCCACGAGCAGTACGTC. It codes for CASAGGRASHEQYV.

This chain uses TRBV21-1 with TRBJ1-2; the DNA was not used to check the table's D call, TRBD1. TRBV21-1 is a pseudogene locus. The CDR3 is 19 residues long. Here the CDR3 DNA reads TGTGCCAGCAGCAAACTTAGAGGGGAACAGGGAGAATTTGACGATGGCTACACCTTC. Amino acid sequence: CASSKLRGEQGEFDDGYTF.

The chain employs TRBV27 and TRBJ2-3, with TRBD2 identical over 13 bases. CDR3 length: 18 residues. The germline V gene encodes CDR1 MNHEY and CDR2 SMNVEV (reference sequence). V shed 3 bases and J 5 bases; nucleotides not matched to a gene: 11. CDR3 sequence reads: CASSFSSGLAGREDTQYF. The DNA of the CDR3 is TGTGCCAGCAGTTTTTCCTCGGGACTAGCGGGAAGGGAAGATACGCAGTATTTT.

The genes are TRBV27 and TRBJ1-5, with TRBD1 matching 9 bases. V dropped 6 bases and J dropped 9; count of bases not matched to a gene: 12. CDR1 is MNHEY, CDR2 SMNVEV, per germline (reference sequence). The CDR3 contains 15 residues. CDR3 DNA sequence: TGTGCCAGCAGGTATACCGGGACAGGGTATGGGCCCCAGCATTTT. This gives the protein CASRYTGTGYGPQHF.

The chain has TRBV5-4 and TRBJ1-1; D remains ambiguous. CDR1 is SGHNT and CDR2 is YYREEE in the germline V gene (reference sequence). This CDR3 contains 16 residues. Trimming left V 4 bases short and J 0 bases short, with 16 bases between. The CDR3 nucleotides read TGTGCCAGCAGCCGGATGGCCCGGACTGTGAACACTGAAGCTTTCTTT. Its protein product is CASSRMARTVNTEAFF.

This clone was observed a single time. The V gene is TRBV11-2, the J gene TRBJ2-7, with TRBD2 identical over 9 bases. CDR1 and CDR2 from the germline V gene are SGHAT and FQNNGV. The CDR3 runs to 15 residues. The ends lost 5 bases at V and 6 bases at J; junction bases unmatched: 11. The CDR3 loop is CASSRRLAEVGEQYF. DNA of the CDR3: TGTGCCAGCAGCCGCCGACTAGCGGAAGTGGGCGAGCAGTACTTC. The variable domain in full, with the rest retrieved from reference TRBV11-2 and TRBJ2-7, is EAGVAQSPRYKIIEKRQSVAFWCNPISGHATLYWYQQILGQGPKLLIQFQNNGVVDDSQLPKDRFSAERLKGVDSTLKIQPAKLEDSAVYLCASSRRLAEVGEQYFGPGTRLTVT.

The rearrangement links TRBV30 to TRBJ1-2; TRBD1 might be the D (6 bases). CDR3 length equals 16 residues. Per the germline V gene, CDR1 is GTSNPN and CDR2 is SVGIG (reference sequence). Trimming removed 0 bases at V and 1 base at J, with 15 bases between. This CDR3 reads CAWSVPGQGSNYGYTF. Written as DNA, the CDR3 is TGTGCCTGGAGTGTACCGGGGCAGGGGAGTAACTATGGCTACACCTTC.

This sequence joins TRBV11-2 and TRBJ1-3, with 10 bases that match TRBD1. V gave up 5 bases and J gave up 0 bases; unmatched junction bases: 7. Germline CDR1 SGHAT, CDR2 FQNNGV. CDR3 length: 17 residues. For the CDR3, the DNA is TGTGCCAGCAGCATCCGGGACAGGGGCCTCTCTGGAAACACCATATATTTT. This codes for CASSIRDRGLSGNTIYF.

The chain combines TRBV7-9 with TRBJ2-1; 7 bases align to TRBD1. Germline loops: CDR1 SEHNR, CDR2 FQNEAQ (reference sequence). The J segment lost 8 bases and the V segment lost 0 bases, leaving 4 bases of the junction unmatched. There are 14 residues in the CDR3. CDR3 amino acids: CASSLARQGDEQFF. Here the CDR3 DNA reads TGTGCCAGCAGCTTAGCGCGTCAGGGGGATGAGCAGTTCTTC.

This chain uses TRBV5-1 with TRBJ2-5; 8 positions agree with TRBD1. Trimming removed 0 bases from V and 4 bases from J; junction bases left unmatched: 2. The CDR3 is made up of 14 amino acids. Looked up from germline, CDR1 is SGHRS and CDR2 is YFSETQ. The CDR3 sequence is CASSLGDRSETQYF. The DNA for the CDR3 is TGCGCCAGCAGCTTGGGGGACAGGTCAGAGACCCAGTACTTC. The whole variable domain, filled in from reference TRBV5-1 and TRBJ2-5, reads KAGVTQTPRYLIKTRGQQVTLSCSPISGHRSVSWYQQTPGQGLQFLFEYFSETQRNKGNFPGRFSGRQFSNSRSEMNVSTLELGDSALYLCASSLGDRSETQYFGPGTRLLVL.

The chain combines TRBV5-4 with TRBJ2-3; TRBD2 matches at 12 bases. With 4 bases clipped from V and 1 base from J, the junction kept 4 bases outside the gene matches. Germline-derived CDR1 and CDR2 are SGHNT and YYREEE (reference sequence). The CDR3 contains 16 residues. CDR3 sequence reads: CASSVGLAGRTDTQYF. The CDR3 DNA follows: TGTGCCAGCAGCGTGGGACTAGCGGGTCGCACAGATACGCAGTATTTT.

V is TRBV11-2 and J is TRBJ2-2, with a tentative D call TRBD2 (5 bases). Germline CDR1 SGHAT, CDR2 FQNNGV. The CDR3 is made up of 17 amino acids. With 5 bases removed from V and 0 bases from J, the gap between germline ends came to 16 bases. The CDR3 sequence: CASSPIRGRANTGELFF. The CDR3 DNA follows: TGTGCCAGCAGCCCAATACGAGGGCGGGCGAACACCGGGGAGCTGTTTTTT.

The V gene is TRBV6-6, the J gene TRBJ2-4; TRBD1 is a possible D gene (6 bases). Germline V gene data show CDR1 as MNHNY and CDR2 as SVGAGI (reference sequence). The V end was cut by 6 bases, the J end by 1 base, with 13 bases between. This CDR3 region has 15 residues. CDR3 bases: TGTGCCAGCAGGAGGGGGACCGAGGCCAAAAACATTCAGTACTTC. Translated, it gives CASRRGTEAKNIQYF.

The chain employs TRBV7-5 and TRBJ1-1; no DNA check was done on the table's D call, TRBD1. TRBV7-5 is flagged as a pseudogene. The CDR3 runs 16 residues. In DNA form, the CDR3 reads TGTGCCAGAAGCTTTTATACGGACAGGGGGGGCACTGAAGCTTTCTTT. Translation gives CARSFYTDRGGTEAFF.

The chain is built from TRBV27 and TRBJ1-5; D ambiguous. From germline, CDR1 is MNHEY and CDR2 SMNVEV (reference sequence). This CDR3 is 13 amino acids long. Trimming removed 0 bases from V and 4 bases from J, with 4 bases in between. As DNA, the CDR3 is TGTGCCAGCAGTTTATCCCGGAATCAGCCCCAGCATTTT. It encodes CASSLSRNQPQHF.

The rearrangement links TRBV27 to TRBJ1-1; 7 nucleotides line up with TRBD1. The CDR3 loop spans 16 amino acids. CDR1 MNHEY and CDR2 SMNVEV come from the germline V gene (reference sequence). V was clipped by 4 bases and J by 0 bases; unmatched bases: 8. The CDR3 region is CASSSLQGRMNTEAFF. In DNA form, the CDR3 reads TGTGCCAGCAGTTCCCTACAGGGGCGAATGAACACTGAAGCTTTCTTT.

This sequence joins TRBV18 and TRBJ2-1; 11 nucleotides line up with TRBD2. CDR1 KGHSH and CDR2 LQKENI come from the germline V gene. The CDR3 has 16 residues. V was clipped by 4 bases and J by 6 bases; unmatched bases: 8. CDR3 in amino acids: CASSLLSGGATNEQFF. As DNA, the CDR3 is TGTGCCAGCTCACTTCTTAGCGGGGGGGCCACCAATGAGCAGTTCTTC.

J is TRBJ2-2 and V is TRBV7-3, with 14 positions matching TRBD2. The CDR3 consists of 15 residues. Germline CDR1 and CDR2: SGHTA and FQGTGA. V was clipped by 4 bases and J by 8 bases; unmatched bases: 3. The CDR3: CASSSGLAGAGELFF. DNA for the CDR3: TGTGCCAGCAGCTCGGGACTAGCGGGAGCAGGGGAGCTGTTTTTT.